Following are 3 T cell receptor beta chains from one sample sequenced in a study of human T cells and chemical hapten exposure. Indicated time point: pre-sensitization, week 0. Indicated treatment: therapeutic diphenylcyclopropenone sensitization with weekly scalp DPC. TCRdb ran MiXCR on the RACE reads and lists one entry per CDR3 protein. This table has around 56,000 distinct CDR3 sequences, more than 9% appearing once. The source material was whole blood, sampled in connection with sensitization to the hapten diphenylcyclopropenone (DPC). The origin of the receptors is a man between 40 and 49 years old with alopecia areata. Some clones in this sample may be carry-over from other donors' samples.

Ten or more counts support this clonotype. The chain links TRBV27 to TRBJ2-7, with D maybe TRBD2 (6 bases). The length of the CDR3 is 15 residues. Germline CDR1 is MNHEY and CDR2 is SMNVEV (reference sequence). The V gene lost 4 bases and the J gene lost 5 bases, with 18 bases spanning the gap. This CDR3 reads CASSSGTTRTNEQYF. CDR3 sequence (DNA): TGTGCCAGCAGTTCGGGTACTACTCGGACTAACGAGCAGTACTTC.

This sequence joins TRBV24-1 and TRBJ1-4, with D perhaps TRBD1 (5 bases). Germline CDR1 and CDR2: KGHDR and SFDVKD. This CDR3 region has 17 residues. V lost 2 bases and J 4 bases, leaving 16 bases between the germline ends. This CDR3 reads CATSDSTPGRDNEKLFF. The CDR3 DNA is TGTGCCACCAGTGATTCGACGCCCGGCAGGGATAATGAAAAACTGTTTTTT.

This chain connects TRBV7-2 to TRBJ2-5, with D tentatively TRBD1 (6 bases). The V gene lost 4 bases and the J gene lost 13 bases, with 19 bases spanning the gap. This CDR3 spans 13 amino acids. Germline V lookup: CDR1 SGHTA, CDR2 FQGNSA. In nucleotides, the CDR3 is TGTGCCAGCAGCTCCCGAGGACAGCGAGCGAGGTACTTC. Translation: CASSSRGQRARYF.